This T cell receptor beta chain was sequenced during a study of cytomegalovirus exposure and HLA in healthy donors. Per germline, CDR1 SNHLY and CDR2 FYNNEI. This CDR3 has 13 amino acids. The ends were cut back, 6 bases at V and 3 bases at J, with 12 bases in the middle. To note about this clone: Its antigen is as yet unknown.

The PCR contained 60 Vbeta and 13 Jbeta primers. Sequencing was performed with immunoSEQ multiplex PCR; in TCRdb, only in-frame clones are kept and a portion is missing. The sample consists of a few hundred thousand clones, just over 70% of them appearing once. Broader study findings: Equally common other TCR beta chains were less clonally expanded than HLA-associated ones, a later analysis found. The likely explanation for a cluster of highly shared sequence variants was sequencing artifact.

The chain carries TRBV2 and TRBJ2-7; TRBD1 is a possible D gene (6 bases). This TCR was recovered from a female donor in good health and CMV-seronegative. The sample consisted of PBMCs. In nucleotides, the CDR3 is TGTGCCAGCAGCGGGACATTTTTCTACGAGCAGTACTTC. The encoded protein is CASSGTFFYEQYF.